A selection of T cell receptor beta chains follows, all from one sample in a study of response to subunit inactivated influenza vaccine. TCRdb reanalysed the RT-PCR reads using MiXCR and keeps one entry per CDR3 protein. The data contain hundreds of thousands of distinct CDR3 sequences, around 10% of them singletons. These same records also appear under a second study, on T cells expressing NK-cell markers.

Sequencing used PBMCs from blood, obtained on the day of vaccination. The receptors were sampled from a man aged 50 or older who received an inactivated influenza vaccine. Each CDR3 is given with its conserved first and last residue. The order of the fields is D gene, V gene, J gene, clone size, CDR3 protein, CDR3 DNA. D genes are given only for firm matches. Expanded clones get a size class; other rows say once, few or many, or leave the size out.

d_call: NA; v_call: TRBV12-3/TRBV12-4; j_call: TRBJ2-4; clone_size: NA; cdr3_aa: CASSPGTAKNIQYF; cdr3_nt: TGTGCCAGCAGTCCCGGGACTGCCAAAAACATTCAGTACTTC
d_call: NA; v_call: TRBV4-2; j_call: TRBJ2-7; clone_size: few; cdr3_aa: CASSLGTEGYEQYF; cdr3_nt: TGTGCCAGCAGCCTCGGGACGGAAGGCTACGAGCAGTACTTC
d_call: TRBD1; v_call: TRBV28; j_call: TRBJ2-2; clone_size: NA; cdr3_aa: CASSWESRGRTGELFF; cdr3_nt: TGTGCCAGCAGTTGGGAAAGTAGGGGGCGCACCGGGGAGCTGTTTTTT
d_call: NA; v_call: TRBV6-5; j_call: TRBJ1-1; clone_size: NA; cdr3_aa: CASSYSDLQTEAFF; cdr3_nt: TGTGCCAGCAGTTACTCGGACTTGCAAACTGAAGCTTTCTTT
d_call: TRBD2; v_call: TRBV29-1; j_call: TRBJ2-7; clone_size: NA; cdr3_aa: CSVGGLAGFEQYF; cdr3_nt: TGCAGCGTTGGGGGACTAGCGGGATTCGAGCAGTACTTC
d_call: NA; v_call: TRBV20-1; j_call: TRBJ2-5; clone_size: NA; cdr3_aa: CSAWRGRESETQYF; cdr3_nt: TGCAGTGCTTGGAGGGGCAGGGAGTCAGAGACCCAGTACTTC
d_call: TRBD2; v_call: TRBV10-3; j_call: TRBJ2-2; clone_size: few; cdr3_aa: CAISEGTKDTGELFF; cdr3_nt: TGTGCCATCAGTGAGGGGACTAAAGACACCGGGGAGCTGTTTTTT
d_call: NA; v_call: TRBV28; j_call: TRBJ2-3; clone_size: NA; cdr3_aa: CASSFPRKAGKGSTDTQYF; cdr3_nt: TGTGCCAGCAGTTTCCCCCGGAAGGCTGGGAAGGGGAGCACAGATACGCAGTATTTT
d_call: NA; v_call: TRBV23-1; j_call: TRBJ2-5; clone_size: NA; cdr3_aa: CASSQLIRRGPQETQYF; cdr3_nt: TGCGCCAGCAGTCAATTGATCAGGCGGGGGCCCCAAGAGACCCAGTACTTC
d_call: NA; v_call: TRBV28; j_call: TRBJ2-5; clone_size: NA; cdr3_aa: CASTPTGWQETQYF; cdr3_nt: TGTGCCAGCACGCCAACGGGGTGGCAAGAGACCCAGTACTTC
d_call: TRBD1; v_call: TRBV30; j_call: TRBJ2-5; clone_size: NA; cdr3_aa: CAWDRAQETQYF; cdr3_nt: TGTGCCTGGGACAGGGCCCAAGAGACCCAGTACTTC
d_call: NA; v_call: TRBV20-1; j_call: TRBJ1-1; clone_size: few; cdr3_aa: CRTTGHTEAFF; cdr3_nt: TGCAGGACCACCGGGCACACTGAAGCTTTCTTT
d_call: NA; v_call: TRBV5-1; j_call: TRBJ1-2; clone_size: NA; cdr3_aa: CASSLDGGYTF; cdr3_nt: TGCGCCAGCAGCTTGGACGGTGGCTACACCTTC
d_call: NA; v_call: TRBV6-2/TRBV6-3; j_call: TRBJ2-7; clone_size: NA; cdr3_aa: CASSRDGNSYEQYF; cdr3_nt: TGTGCCAGCAGCCGGGACGGAAACTCCTACGAGCAGTACTTC
d_call: TRBD2; v_call: TRBV5-1; j_call: TRBJ2-7; clone_size: NA; cdr3_aa: CASRVTSGAYEQYF; cdr3_nt: TGCGCCAGCAGGGTGACTAGCGGTGCCTACGAGCAGTACTTC
d_call: NA; v_call: TRBV4-2; j_call: TRBJ1-4; clone_size: few; cdr3_aa: CASSRYVGAGDNEKLFF; cdr3_nt: TGTGCCAGCAGCCGCTACGTCGGGGCCGGGGACAATGAAAAACTGTTTTTT
d_call: NA; v_call: TRBV19; j_call: TRBJ2-2; clone_size: few; cdr3_aa: CATKNKNTGELFF; cdr3_nt: TGTGCCACCAAAAATAAGAACACCGGGGAGCTGTTTTTT
d_call: TRBD2; v_call: TRBV6-5; j_call: TRBJ2-5; clone_size: few; cdr3_aa: CASSYSTSGGQETQYF; cdr3_nt: TGTGCCAGCAGTTACTCGACTAGCGGGGGGCAAGAGACCCAGTACTTC
d_call: NA; v_call: TRBV4-2; j_call: TRBJ2-1; clone_size: NA; cdr3_aa: CASSQERSPGAGEQFF; cdr3_nt: TGTGCCAGCAGCCAAGAAAGGTCGCCGGGGGCAGGTGAGCAGTTCTTC
d_call: NA; v_call: TRBV5-4; j_call: TRBJ2-5; clone_size: NA; cdr3_aa: CASSHRVQETQYF; cdr3_nt: TGTGCCAGCAGCCATCGGGTCCAAGAGACCCAGTACTTC
d_call: NA; v_call: TRBV5-1; j_call: TRBJ1-4; clone_size: NA; cdr3_aa: CASSLRPTNEKLFF; cdr3_nt: TGCGCCAGCAGCTTGAGGCCAACTAATGAAAAACTGTTTTTT
d_call: NA; v_call: TRBV20-1; j_call: TRBJ2-6; clone_size: many; cdr3_aa: CSARDLTQADFSGANVLTF; cdr3_nt: TGCAGTGCTAGAGATCTAACGCAGGCGGATTTCTCTGGGGCCAACGTCCTGACTTTC
d_call: TRBD2; v_call: TRBV9; j_call: TRBJ2-5; clone_size: many; cdr3_aa: CASSFGTINQETQYF; cdr3_nt: TGTGCCAGCAGCTTCGGGACTATCAACCAAGAGACCCAGTACTTC
d_call: NA; v_call: TRBV10-3; j_call: TRBJ1-1; clone_size: NA; cdr3_aa: CAISKGGQNTEAFF; cdr3_nt: TGTGCCATCAGTAAGGGAGGTCAGAACACTGAAGCTTTCTTT
d_call: TRBD2; v_call: TRBV6-5; j_call: TRBJ2-3; clone_size: few; cdr3_aa: CASSFSGRRTDTQYF; cdr3_nt: TGTGCCAGCAGTTTTAGCGGGAGGCGCACAGATACGCAGTATTTT
d_call: NA; v_call: TRBV6-8; j_call: TRBJ1-4; clone_size: few; cdr3_aa: CASSYHPRTREKLFF; cdr3_nt: TGTGCCAGCAGTTACCATCCACGAACCAGGGAAAAACTGTTTTTT
d_call: TRBD2; v_call: TRBV7-8; j_call: TRBJ2-4; clone_size: few; cdr3_aa: CASSPIGGNIQYF; cdr3_nt: TGTGCCAGCAGCCCTATCGGGGGGAACATTCAGTACTTC
d_call: NA; v_call: TRBV2; j_call: TRBJ1-5; clone_size: few; cdr3_aa: CASQTRVTQPQHF; cdr3_nt: TGTGCCAGCCAGACTCGGGTTACTCAGCCCCAGCATTTT
d_call: TRBD1; v_call: TRBV11-2; j_call: TRBJ2-7; clone_size: many; cdr3_aa: CASSLVLYRGPYEQYF; cdr3_nt: TGTGCCAGCAGCTTAGTTTTGTACAGGGGGCCCTACGAGCAGTACTTC
d_call: TRBD2; v_call: TRBV4-3; j_call: TRBJ2-2; clone_size: NA; cdr3_aa: CASSQKTSGRAFGGELFF; cdr3_nt: TGCGCCAGCAGCCAAAAGACTAGCGGGAGGGCCTTCGGCGGGGAGCTGTTTTTT
d_call: TRBD2; v_call: TRBV5-1; j_call: TRBJ2-1; clone_size: NA; cdr3_aa: CASSLAGRGGLYNEQFF; cdr3_nt: TGCGCCAGCAGCTTGGCGGGGAGGGGAGGACTTTACAATGAGCAGTTCTTC
d_call: NA; v_call: TRBV20-1; j_call: TRBJ1-1; clone_size: few; cdr3_aa: CSAISPRGTEAFF; cdr3_nt: TGCAGTGCGATTTCCCCCCGGGGCACTGAAGCTTTCTTT
d_call: TRBD1; v_call: TRBV29-1; j_call: TRBJ1-1; clone_size: few; cdr3_aa: CSTRTGGLNTEAFF; cdr3_nt: TGCAGCACGAGGACAGGGGGCTTGAACACTGAAGCTTTCTTT
d_call: NA; v_call: TRBV4-2; j_call: TRBJ1-1; clone_size: NA; cdr3_aa: CASSQGAGFTEAFF; cdr3_nt: TGTGCCAGCAGCCAAGGGGCAGGGTTTACTGAAGCTTTCTTT
d_call: NA; v_call: TRBV5-1; j_call: TRBJ2-7; clone_size: few; cdr3_aa: CASRQGTTYEQYF; cdr3_nt: TGCGCCAGCAGGCAGGGGACAACTTACGAGCAGTACTTC
d_call: NA; v_call: TRBV5-1; j_call: TRBJ2-2; clone_size: NA; cdr3_aa: CASSLEATGPLLGELFF; cdr3_nt: TGCGCCAGCAGCTTGGAGGCGACAGGTCCCCTACTGGGGGAGCTGTTTTTT
d_call: NA; v_call: TRBV3-1; j_call: TRBJ2-3; clone_size: NA; cdr3_aa: CASSRSRAQLGGASTDTQYF; cdr3_nt: TGTGCCAGCAGCCGAAGCCGGGCCCAGCTAGGGGGAGCTAGCACAGATACGCAGTATTTT
d_call: NA; v_call: TRBV28; j_call: TRBJ1-4; clone_size: NA; cdr3_aa: CASLRGRMEEKLFF; cdr3_nt: TGTGCCAGCCTTAGGGGAAGGATGGAAGAAAAACTGTTTTTT
d_call: NA; v_call: TRBV20-1; j_call: TRBJ2-5; clone_size: few; cdr3_aa: CSATGLLETQYF; cdr3_nt: TGCAGTGCAACGGGACTTTTGGAGACCCAGTACTTC
d_call: NA; v_call: TRBV28; j_call: TRBJ2-7; clone_size: NA; cdr3_aa: CASKSPYEQYF; cdr3_nt: TGTGCCAGCAAAAGCCCCTACGAGCAGTACTTC
d_call: TRBD2; v_call: TRBV6-2/TRBV6-3; j_call: TRBJ2-1; clone_size: NA; cdr3_aa: CASSYGTSGRRSYNEQFF; cdr3_nt: TGTGCCAGCAGTTACGGGACTAGCGGGAGAAGATCCTACAATGAGCAGTTCTTC
d_call: TRBD2; v_call: TRBV7-2; j_call: TRBJ2-2; clone_size: few; cdr3_aa: CASSSRTSESTGELFF; cdr3_nt: TGTGCCAGCAGCTCTCGGACTAGCGAATCGACCGGGGAGCTGTTTTTT
d_call: NA; v_call: TRBV12-3/TRBV12-4; j_call: TRBJ1-1; clone_size: many; cdr3_aa: CASSTRVKDTEAFF; cdr3_nt: TGTGCCAGCAGTACCAGGGTTAAGGACACTGAAGCTTTCTTT
d_call: TRBD2; v_call: TRBV29-1; j_call: TRBJ2-3; clone_size: few; cdr3_aa: CSVGSGRSGTDTQYF; cdr3_nt: TGCAGCGTTGGTAGCGGGAGATCTGGCACAGATACGCAGTATTTT
d_call: NA; v_call: TRBV18; j_call: TRBJ2-1; clone_size: few; cdr3_aa: CASSPFGSYNEQFF; cdr3_nt: TGTGCCAGCTCACCATTCGGATCCTACAATGAGCAGTTCTTC
d_call: NA; v_call: TRBV6-5; j_call: TRBJ2-2; clone_size: many; cdr3_aa: CASSFWGTGELFF; cdr3_nt: TGTGCCAGCAGTTTCTGGGGGACCGGGGAGCTGTTTTTT